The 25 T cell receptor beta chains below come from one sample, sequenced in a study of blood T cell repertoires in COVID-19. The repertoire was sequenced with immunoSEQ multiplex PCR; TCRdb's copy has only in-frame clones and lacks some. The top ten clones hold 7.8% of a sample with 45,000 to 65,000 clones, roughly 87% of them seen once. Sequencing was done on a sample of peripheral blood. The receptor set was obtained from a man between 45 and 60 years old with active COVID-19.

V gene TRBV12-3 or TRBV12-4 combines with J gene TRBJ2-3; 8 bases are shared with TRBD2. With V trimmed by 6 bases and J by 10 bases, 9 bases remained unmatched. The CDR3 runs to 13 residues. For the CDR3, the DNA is TGTGCCAGCAGAACAAGCGGGGGCGCCGCGCAGTATTTT. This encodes CASRTSGGAAQYF.

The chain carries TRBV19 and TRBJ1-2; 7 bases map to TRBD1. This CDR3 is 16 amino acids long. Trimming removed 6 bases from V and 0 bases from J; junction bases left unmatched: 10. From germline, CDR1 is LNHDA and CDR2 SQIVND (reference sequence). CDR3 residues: CASRQPRQGTNYGYTF. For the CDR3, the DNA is TGTGCCAGTAGACAACCCCGACAGGGTACTAACTATGGCTACACCTTC.

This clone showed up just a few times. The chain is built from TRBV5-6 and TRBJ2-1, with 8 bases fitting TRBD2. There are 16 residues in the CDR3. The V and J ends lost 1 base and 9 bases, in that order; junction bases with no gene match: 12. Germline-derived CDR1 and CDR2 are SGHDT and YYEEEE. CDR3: CASSLRREGLFAEQFF. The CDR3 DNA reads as TGTGCCAGCAGCTTGCGACGGGAGGGCCTCTTCGCTGAGCAGTTCTTC.

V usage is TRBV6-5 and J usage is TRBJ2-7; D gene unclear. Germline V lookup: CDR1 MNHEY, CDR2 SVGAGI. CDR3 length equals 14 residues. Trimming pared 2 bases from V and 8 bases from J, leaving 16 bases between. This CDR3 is CASSYGLSPWQQYF. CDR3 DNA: TGTGCCAGCAGTTACGGGCTCTCCCCTTGGCAGCAGTACTTC.

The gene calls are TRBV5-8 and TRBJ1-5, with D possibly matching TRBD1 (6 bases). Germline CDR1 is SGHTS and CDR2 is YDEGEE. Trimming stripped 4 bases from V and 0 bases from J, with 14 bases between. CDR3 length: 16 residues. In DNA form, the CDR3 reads TGTGCCAGCAGCCCGGGACAAACTAATAGCAATCAGCCCCAGCATTTT. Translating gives CASSPGQTNSNQPQHF.

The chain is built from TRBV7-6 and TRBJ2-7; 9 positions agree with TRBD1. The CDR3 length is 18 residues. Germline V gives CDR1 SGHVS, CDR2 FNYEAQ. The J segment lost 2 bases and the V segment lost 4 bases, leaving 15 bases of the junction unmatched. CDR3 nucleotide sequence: TGTGCCAGCAGCTCCCTGGGACAGGGAGGTAGCTCGGCCTACGAGCAGTACTTC. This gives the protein CASSSLGQGGSSAYEQYF.

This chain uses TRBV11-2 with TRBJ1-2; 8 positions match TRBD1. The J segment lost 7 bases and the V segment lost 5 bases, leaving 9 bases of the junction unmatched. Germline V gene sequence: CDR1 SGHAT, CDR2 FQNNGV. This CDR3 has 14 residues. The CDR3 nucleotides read TGTGCCAGCAGCCCGGCAAGACAGGGGTTTGGCTACACCTTC. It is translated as CASSPARQGFGYTF.

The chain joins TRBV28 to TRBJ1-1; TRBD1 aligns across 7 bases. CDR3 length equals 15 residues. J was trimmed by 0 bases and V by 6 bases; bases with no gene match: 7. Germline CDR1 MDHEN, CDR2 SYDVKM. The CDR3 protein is CASSSGGTMNTEAFF. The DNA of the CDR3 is TGTGCCAGCAGCTCAGGGGGTACCATGAACACTGAAGCTTTCTTT.

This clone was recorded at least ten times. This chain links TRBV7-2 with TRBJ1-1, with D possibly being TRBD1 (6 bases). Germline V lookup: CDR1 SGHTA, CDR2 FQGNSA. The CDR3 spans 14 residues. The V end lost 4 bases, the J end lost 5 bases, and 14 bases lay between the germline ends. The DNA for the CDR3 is TGTGCCAGCAGCTCAACAGGGACCTCAACTGAAGCTTTCTTT. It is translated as CASSSTGTSTEAFF.

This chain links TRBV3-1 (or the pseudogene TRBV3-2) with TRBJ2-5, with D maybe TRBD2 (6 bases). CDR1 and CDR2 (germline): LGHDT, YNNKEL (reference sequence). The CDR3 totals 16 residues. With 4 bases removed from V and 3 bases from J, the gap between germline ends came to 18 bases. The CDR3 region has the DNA TGTGCCAGCAGCCCCCGGACGGGGGTCCGTAAAGAGACCCAGTACTTC. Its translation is CASSPRTGVRKETQYF.

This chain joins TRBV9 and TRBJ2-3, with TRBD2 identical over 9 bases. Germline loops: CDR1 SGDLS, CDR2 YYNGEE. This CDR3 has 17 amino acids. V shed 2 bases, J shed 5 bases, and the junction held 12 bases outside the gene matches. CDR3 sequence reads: CASSVDSLAGVGDTQYF. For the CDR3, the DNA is TGTGCCAGCAGCGTGGATTCTTTAGCGGGGGTAGGAGATACGCAGTATTTT.

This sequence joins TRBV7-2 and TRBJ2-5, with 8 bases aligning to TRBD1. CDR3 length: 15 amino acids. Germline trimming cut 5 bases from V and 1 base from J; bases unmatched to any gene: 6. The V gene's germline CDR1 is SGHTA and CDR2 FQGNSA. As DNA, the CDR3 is TGTGCCAGCAGCCCCTGGGGACAGGCCCAAGAGACCCAGTACTTC. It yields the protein CASSPWGQAQETQYF. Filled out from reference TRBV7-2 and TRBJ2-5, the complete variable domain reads GAGVSQSPSNKVTEKGKDVELRCDPISGHTALYWYRQSLGQGLEFLIYFQGNSAPDKSGLPSDRFSAERTGGSVSTLTIQRTQQEDSAVYLCASSPWGQAQETQYFGPGTRLLVL.

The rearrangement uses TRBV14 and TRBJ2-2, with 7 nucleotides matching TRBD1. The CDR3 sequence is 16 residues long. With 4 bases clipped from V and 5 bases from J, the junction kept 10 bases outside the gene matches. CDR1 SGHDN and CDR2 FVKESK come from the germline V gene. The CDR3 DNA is TGTGCCAGCAGCCCATCCGGGACAGTGACGACCGGGGAGCTGTTTTTT. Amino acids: CASSPSGTVTTGELFF. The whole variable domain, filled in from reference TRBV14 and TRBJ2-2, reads EAGVTQFPSHSVIEKGQTVTLRCDPISGHDNLYWYRRVMGKEIKFLLHFVKESKQDESGMPNNRFLAERTGGTYSTLKVQPAELEDSGVYFCASSPSGTVTTGELFFGEGSRLTVL.

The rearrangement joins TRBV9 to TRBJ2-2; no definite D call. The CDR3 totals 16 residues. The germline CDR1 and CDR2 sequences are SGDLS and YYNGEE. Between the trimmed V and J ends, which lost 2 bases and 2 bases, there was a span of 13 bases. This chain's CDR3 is CASSVLGVVNTGELFF. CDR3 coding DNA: TGTGCCAGCAGCGTCCTAGGTGTTGTCAACACCGGGGAGCTGTTTTTT.

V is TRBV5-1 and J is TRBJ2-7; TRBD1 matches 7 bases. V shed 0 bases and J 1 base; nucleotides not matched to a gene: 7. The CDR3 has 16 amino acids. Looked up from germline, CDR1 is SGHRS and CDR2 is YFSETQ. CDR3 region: CASSLEGAGVSYEQYF. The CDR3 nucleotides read TGCGCCAGCAGCTTGGAGGGGGCTGGGGTATCCTACGAGCAGTACTTC.

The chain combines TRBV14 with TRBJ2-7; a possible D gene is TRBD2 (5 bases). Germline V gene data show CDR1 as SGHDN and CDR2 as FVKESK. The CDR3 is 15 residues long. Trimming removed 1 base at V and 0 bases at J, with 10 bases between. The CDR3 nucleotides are TGTGCCAGCAGCCAAGTTAGCGACAACTCCTACGAGCAGTACTTC. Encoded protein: CASSQVSDNSYEQYF.

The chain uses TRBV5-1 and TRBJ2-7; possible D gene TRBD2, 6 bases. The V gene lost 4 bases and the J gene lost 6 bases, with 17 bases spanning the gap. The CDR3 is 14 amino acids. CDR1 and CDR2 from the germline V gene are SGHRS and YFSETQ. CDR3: CASSTGPEGLEQYF. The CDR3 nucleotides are TGCGCCAGCAGCACGGGCCCGGAGGGTCTCGAGCAGTACTTC.

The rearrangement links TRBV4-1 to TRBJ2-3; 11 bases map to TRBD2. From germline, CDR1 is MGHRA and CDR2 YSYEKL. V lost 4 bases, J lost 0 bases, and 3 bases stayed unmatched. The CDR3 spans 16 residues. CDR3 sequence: CASSLSGGGSTDTQYF. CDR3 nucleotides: TGCGCCAGCAGCCTTAGCGGGGGGGGCAGCACAGATACGCAGTATTTT.

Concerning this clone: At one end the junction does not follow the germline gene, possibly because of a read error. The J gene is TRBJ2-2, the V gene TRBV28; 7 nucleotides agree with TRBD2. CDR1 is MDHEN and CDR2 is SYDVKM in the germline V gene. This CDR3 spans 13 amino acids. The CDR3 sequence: CAGSGANTGELFF. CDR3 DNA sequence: TGTGCCGGCAGCGGGGCGAACACCGGGGAGCTGTTTTTT.

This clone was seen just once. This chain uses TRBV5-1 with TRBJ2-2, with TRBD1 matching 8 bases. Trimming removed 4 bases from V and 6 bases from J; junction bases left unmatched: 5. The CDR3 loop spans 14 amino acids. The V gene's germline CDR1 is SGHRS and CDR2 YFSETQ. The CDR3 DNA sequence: TGCGCCAGCAGCGGGGGACAGGTAGCCGGGGAGCTGTTTTTT. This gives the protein CASSGGQVAGELFF.

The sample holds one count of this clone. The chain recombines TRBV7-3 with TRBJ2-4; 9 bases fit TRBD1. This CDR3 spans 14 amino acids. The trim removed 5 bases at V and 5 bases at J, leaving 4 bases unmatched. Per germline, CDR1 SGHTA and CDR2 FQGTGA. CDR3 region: CASSRGQGENIQYF. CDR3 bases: TGTGCCAGCAGCCGGGGACAGGGAGAAAACATTCAGTACTTC.

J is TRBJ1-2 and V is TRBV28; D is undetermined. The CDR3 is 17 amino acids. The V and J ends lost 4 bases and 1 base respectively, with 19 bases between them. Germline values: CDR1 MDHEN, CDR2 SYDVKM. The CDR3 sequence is CASSSLTRGEFNYGYTF. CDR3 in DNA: TGTGCCAGCAGTTCTCTCACGAGAGGCGAATTTAACTATGGCTACACCTTC.

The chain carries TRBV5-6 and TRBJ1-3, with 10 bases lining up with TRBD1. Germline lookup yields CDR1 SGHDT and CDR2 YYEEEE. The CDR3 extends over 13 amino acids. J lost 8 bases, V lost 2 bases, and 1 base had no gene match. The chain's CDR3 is CASSFGTGDTIYF. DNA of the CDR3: TGTGCCAGCAGCTTTGGGACAGGGGACACCATATATTTT.

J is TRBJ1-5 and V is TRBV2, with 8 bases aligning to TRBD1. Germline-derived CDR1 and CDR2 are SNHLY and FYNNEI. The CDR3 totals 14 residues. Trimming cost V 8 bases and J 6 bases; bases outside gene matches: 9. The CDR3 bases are TGTGCCAGCTCCTCAGGGGGCGCGGGTCAGCCCCAGCATTTT. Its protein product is CASSSGGAGQPQHF.

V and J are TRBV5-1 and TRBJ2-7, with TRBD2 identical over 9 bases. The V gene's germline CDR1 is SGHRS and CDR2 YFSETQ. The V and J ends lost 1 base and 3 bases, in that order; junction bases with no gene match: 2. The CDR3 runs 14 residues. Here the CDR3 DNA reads TGCGCCAGCAGCTTGCTTAGCGGGAGCTACGAGCAGTACTTC. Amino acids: CASSLLSGSYEQYF.